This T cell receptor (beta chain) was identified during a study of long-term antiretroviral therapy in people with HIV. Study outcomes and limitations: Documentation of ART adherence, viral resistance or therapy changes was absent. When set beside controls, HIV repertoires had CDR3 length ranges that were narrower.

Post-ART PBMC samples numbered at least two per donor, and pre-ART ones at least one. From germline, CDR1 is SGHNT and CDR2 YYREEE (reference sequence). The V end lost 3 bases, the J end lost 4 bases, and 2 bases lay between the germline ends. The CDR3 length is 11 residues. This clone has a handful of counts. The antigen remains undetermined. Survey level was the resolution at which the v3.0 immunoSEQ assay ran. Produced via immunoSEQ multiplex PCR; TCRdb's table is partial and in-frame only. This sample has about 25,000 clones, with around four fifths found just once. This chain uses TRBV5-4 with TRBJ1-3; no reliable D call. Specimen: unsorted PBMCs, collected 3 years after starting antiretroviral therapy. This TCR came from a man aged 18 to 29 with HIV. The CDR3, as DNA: TGTGCCAGCAGCTCAGGAAACACCATATATTTT. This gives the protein CASSSGNTIYF.